The 6 T cell receptor beta chains given below trace back to one sample, sequenced in a study of breast tumors, draining lymph nodes, adjacent tissues. Axillary draining lymph nodes of breast cancer patients supplied the node samples. TCRdb reprocessed the multiplex PCR reads with MiXCR, giving one entry per CDR3 protein. The data contain a few hundred thousand distinct CDR3 sequences, 34% of them seen just once; the ten biggest clones take up roughly 3.5%. The sequencing input was axillary lymph node tissue. The receptors shown here come from a female donor with breast cancer. Some clones in this sample may be carry-over from other donors' samples.

This clonotype was found many times. The V and J genes are TRBV20-1 and TRBJ2-7, with 8 bases matching TRBD2. With V trimmed by 6 bases and J by 2 bases, 15 bases remained unmatched. Germline values: CDR1 DFQATT, CDR2 SNEGSKA (reference sequence). CDR3 length: 16 residues. The CDR3 DNA sequence: TGCAGTGCCCTCGCGATCGGGAGGGAAATTACCTACGAGCAGTACTTC. Encoded protein: CSALAIGREITYEQYF.

This clonotype was seen more than once but under ten times. This could be a read error, since a much larger clone is one nucleotide away. The rearrangement joins TRBV5-4 to TRBJ1-5, with D unclear. The CDR3 has 12 amino acids. The germline CDR1 and CDR2 sequences are SGHNT and YYREEE (reference sequence). The CDR3 region has the DNA TGTGCCAGCAGCTTGGAAAATCCGCCCCAGCATTTT. It translates to CASSLENPPQHF. Filled out from reference TRBV5-4 and TRBJ1-5, the complete variable domain reads ETGVTQSPTHLIKTRGQQVTLRCSSQSGHNTVSWYQQALGQGPQFIFQYYREEENGRGNFPPRFSGLQFPNYSSELNVNALELDDSALYLCASSLENPPQHFGDGTRLSIL.

This clonotype came up many times. The J gene is TRBJ1-2, the V gene TRBV10-3; 7 nucleotides agree with TRBD1. Germline trimming cut 5 bases from V and 8 bases from J; bases unmatched to any gene: 5. CDR1 and CDR2 (germline): ENHRY, SYGVKD. The CDR3 contains 12 residues. The CDR3 DNA reads TGTGCCATCAGTACAGGGGTTGACGGCTACACCTTC. Residues: CAISTGVDGYTF.

This clonotype was counted ten times or more. This chain connects TRBV10-2 to TRBJ2-3, with 14 positions matching TRBD2. CDR3 size: 16 residues. Germline CDR1 is WSHSY and CDR2 is SAAADI. Trimming took 0 bases from V and 5 from J; bases not matched to a gene: 1. CDR3 nucleotide sequence: TGCGCCAGCAGTGAGTCGACTAGCGGGGGGGTAGATACGCAGTATTTT. Amino acids: CASSESTSGGVDTQYF.

There are many counts of this clonotype. This chain uses TRBV5-1 with TRBJ2-5; D is possibly TRBD1 (5 bases). Per germline, CDR1 SGHRS and CDR2 YFSETQ. This CDR3 contains 15 residues. V lost 0 bases and J lost 5, with 14 bases in between. The CDR3 loop reads CASSLGWQGQETQYF. The CDR3 region has the DNA TGCGCCAGCAGCTTGGGGTGGCAGGGCCAGGAGACCCAGTACTTC. Complete variable domain (other parts from reference TRBV5-1 and TRBJ2-5): KAGVTQTPRYLIKTRGQQVTLSCSPISGHRSVSWYQQTPGQGLQFLFEYFSETQRNKGNFPGRFSGRQFSNSRSEMNVSTLELGDSALYLCASSLGWQGQETQYFGPGTRLLVL.

Comment on this clonotype: A much more abundant neighbour one base away suggests this may be a read error. This rearrangement joins TRBV19 to TRBJ2-1, with D possibly matching TRBD1 (7 bases). The V gene lost 5 bases and the J gene lost 8 bases, with 25 bases spanning the gap. Germline CDR1 and CDR2: LNHDA and SQIVND (reference sequence). This CDR3 has 17 amino acids. The CDR3 sequence: CASSPQGGDWEVDEQFF. For the CDR3, the DNA is TGTGCCAGTAGTCCTCAGGGGGGCGACTGGGAGGTGGATGAGCAGTTCTTC.